This is a list of T cell receptor beta chains from one sample in a study of control samples from healthy donors and cancer patients. Produced via immunoSEQ multiplex PCR; TCRdb's table is partial and in-frame only. Of about 150,000 clones listed, 85% to 95% are singletons. Sequenced sample: PBMCs. These TCRs come from a man in his fifties or sixties with colorectal cancer. The CDR3 runs from the conserved cysteine through the conserved F or W. The D gene is left open where the match is weak. Only some rows state a clone size, as once, few, many or a class for expanded clones.

TRBJ2-3,once,NA,TRBV19,CASSWGGSTDTQYF,TGTGCCAGTAGTTGGGGCGGAAGCACAGATACGCAGTATTTT
TRBJ1-6,NA,NA,TRBV6-1,CASSEERSPLHF,TGTGCCAGCAGTGAAGAAAGGTCACCCCTCCACTTT
TRBJ1-1,NA,NA,TRBV7-2,CASSLADAANTEAFF,TGTGCCAGCAGCTTAGCGGATGCAGCGAACACTGAAGCTTTCTTT
TRBJ2-5,NA,NA,TRBV25-1,CASSELDRETQYF,TGTGCCAGCAGTGAACTTGACAGGGAGACCCAGTACTTC
TRBJ2-2,NA,NA,TRBV10-3,CAISGRENTGELFF,TGTGCCATCAGTGGACGGGAGAACACCGGGGAGCTGTTTTTT
TRBJ1-1,NA,NA,TRBV6-5,CASRPGVPEAFF,TGTGCCAGCAGGCCGGGCGTCCCTGAAGCTTTCTTT
TRBJ1-4,NA,NA,TRBV3-1/TRBV3-2,CASNRDGLNEKLFF,TGTGCCAGCAACCGGGACGGTCTTAATGAAAAACTGTTTTTT
TRBJ2-5,NA,TRBD1,TRBV4-1,CASSQAAGQGIETQYF,TGCGCCAGCAGCCAAGCCGCGGGACAGGGGATAGAGACCCAGTACTTC
TRBJ1-2,few,NA,TRBV12-3/TRBV12-4,CASSPLPYGYTF,TGTGCCAGCAGTCCTCTTCCCTATGGCTACACCTTC
TRBJ1-5,NA,TRBD1,TRBV19,CASTLGTGKGKPQHF,TGTGCCAGTACCCTTGGGACAGGGAAGGGAAAGCCCCAGCATTTT
TRBJ1-2,NA,NA,TRBV5-4,CASSLEGGYGYTF,TGTGCCAGCAGCTTGGAAGGGGGCTATGGCTACACCTTC
TRBJ2-3,NA,TRBD2,TRBV2,CASRRTSGGMKDTQYF,TGTGCCAGCAGACGTACTAGCGGGGGGATGAAAGATACGCAGTATTTT
TRBJ2-7,NA,TRBD2,TRBV5-8,CASRREGGQYF,TGTGCCAGCAGGCGGGAGGGGGGGCAGTACTTC
TRBJ1-2,NA,NA,TRBV27,CASYNPLRGGGYTF,TGTGCCAGCTATAACCCGCTCAGGGGAGGCGGCTACACCTTC
TRBJ2-1,NA,TRBD2,TRBV29-1,CSLGRLESYNEQFF,TGCAGCCTCGGGAGGTTGGAGTCCTACAATGAGCAGTTCTTC
TRBJ2-7,NA,TRBD1,TRBV7-2,CASSLIGGQGLHEQYF,TGTGCCAGCAGCCTAATAGGGGGACAGGGGTTGCACGAGCAGTACTTC
TRBJ2-2,NA,TRBD2,TRBV4-1,CASSPDVGLAGGHTGELFF,TGCGCCAGCAGCCCCGACGTGGGGCTAGCGGGGGGACACACCGGGGAGCTGTTTTTT
TRBJ1-1,NA,NA,TRBV5-1,CASTQGNTEAFF,TGCGCCAGCACGCAAGGGAACACTGAAGCTTTCTTT
TRBJ2-7,once,TRBD1,TRBV19,CASSLGQGKYEQYF,TGTGCCAGTAGTTTGGGACAGGGTAAATACGAGCAGTACTTC
TRBJ1-6,NA,NA,TRBV3-1/TRBV3-2,CASSPDAWSSYNSPLHF,TGTGCCAGCAGCCCCGACGCCTGGAGCTCCTATAATTCACCCCTCCACTTT
TRBJ2-2,NA,NA,TRBV10-3,CAISESSGNTGELFF,TGTGCCATCAGTGAGTCCTCAGGGAACACCGGGGAGCTGTTTTTT
TRBJ2-7,NA,NA,TRBV10-3,CAIAGAGGSYEQYF,TGTGCCATCGCCGGGGCCGGAGGTTCCTACGAGCAGTACTTC